Reported below is one TCR beta chain. Its antigen is still unknown. Clones were sequenced by immunoSEQ multiplex PCR, and TCRdb holds only the in-frame ones, with some missing. The data contain roughly 120,000 clones, 80% to 85% of them singletons. Documented time point: baseline pretreatment blood. Specified treatment: 15 Gy SBRT to primary tumor, nephrectomy 4 weeks later. Blood was sampled at baseline, 2 weeks and 4 weeks after SBRT. This specimen belongs to a study of radiation and T cells in renal cell carcinoma. General study findings and limits: From baseline, blood top tumor clonotypes peaked at 2 weeks post-radiation. Pretreatment tumor biopsies were lacking, so baseline clonotypes are unknown.

The CDR3 length is 14 residues. The trim removed 4 bases at V and 5 bases at J, leaving 2 bases unmatched. Looked up from germline, CDR1 is MNHEY and CDR2 is SVGAGI. V gene TRBV6-5 combines with J gene TRBJ1-1; 12 bases align to TRBD1. This clonotype was sampled from a woman aged 55-75 years with renal cell carcinoma. The sequencing used blood, collected from a patient whose treatment included radiotherapy and nephrectomy. The CDR3 sequence: CASSLGQGATEAFF. The DNA of the CDR3 is TGTGCCAGCAGTTTGGGACAGGGGGCGACTGAAGCTTTCTTT.